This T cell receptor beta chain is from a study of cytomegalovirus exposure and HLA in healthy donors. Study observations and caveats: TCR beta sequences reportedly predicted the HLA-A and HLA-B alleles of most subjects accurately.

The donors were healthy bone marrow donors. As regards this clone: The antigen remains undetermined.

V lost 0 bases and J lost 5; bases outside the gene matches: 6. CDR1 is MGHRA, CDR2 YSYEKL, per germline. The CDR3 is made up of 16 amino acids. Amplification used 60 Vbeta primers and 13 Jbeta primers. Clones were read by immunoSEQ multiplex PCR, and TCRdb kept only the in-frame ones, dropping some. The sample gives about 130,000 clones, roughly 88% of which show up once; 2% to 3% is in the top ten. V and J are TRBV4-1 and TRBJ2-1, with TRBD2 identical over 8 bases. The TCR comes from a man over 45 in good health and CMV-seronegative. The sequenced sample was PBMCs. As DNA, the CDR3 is TGCGCCAGCAGCCAAGAAGCGGGGGAACCAAACAATGAGCAGTTCTTC. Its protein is CASSQEAGEPNNEQFF.